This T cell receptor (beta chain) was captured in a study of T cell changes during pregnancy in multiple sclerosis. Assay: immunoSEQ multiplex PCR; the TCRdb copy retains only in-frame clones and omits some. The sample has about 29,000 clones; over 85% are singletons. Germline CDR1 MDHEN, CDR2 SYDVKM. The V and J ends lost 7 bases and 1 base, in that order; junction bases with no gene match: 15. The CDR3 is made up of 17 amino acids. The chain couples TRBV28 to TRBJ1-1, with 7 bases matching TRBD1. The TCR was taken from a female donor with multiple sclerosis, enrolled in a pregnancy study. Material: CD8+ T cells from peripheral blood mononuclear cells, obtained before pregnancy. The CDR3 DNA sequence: TGTGCCAGCACCCCCCTTTTCAGGGGGGATAGGAACACTGAAGCTTTCTTT. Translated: CASTPLFRGDRNTEAFF.